This T cell receptor beta chain was recovered during a study of beta chain features in type 1 diabetes. Since all of the isolated RNA was reverse transcribed, expressed TCRB transcripts were what got sequenced. TCRdb's table, derived via immunoSEQ multiplex PCR, lists solely in-frame clones and lacks some. The sample lists 250,000 to 300,000 clones, 24% occurring once. Study-wide points: TCRB CDR3s were moderately but significantly shorter in Type 1 diabetes patients in all four CD4+ subsets.

Remarks on this clone: Its matching antigen is unknown.

The specimen sequenced was naive CD4+ T cells from blood. The source of this sequence is a woman in her thirties with type 1 diabetes.

This CDR3 is CASRDSSLQETQYF. CDR3 DNA sequence: TGTGCCAGCAGGGACAGCAGTCTACAAGAGACCCAGTACTTC. The J gene is TRBJ2-5, the V gene TRBV28; D may be TRBD1 (6 bases). The CDR3 spans 14 residues. Germline CDR1 reads MDHEN; CDR2 reads SYDVKM. V lost 6 bases to trimming and J lost 2 bases, with 13 bases between them.